These 2 T cell receptor beta chains were all obtained from the same sample, sequenced in a study of T cell repertoires in ileal Crohn's disease. Libraries were prepared by immunoSEQ multiplex PCR; TCRdb keeps only in-frame clonotypes and omits some of them. The sample contains around 8,500 clones, 95% to 96% of which appear only once. Sequencing input: ileal tissue. All receptors derive from an adult with Crohn's disease.

The CDR3 here is CASGPSAYEQYF. CDR3 bases: TGTGCCAGCGGGCCATCCGCCTACGAGCAGTACTTC. The V and J genes are TRBV28 and TRBJ2-7; no clear D gene. Between the trimmed V and J ends, which lost 8 bases and 2 bases, there was a span of 10 bases. The CDR3 runs 12 residues. The germline CDR1 and CDR2 sequences are MDHEN and SYDVKM.

The chain employs TRBV7-3 and TRBJ2-2; no clear D gene. The length of the CDR3 is 13 residues. With 2 bases removed from V and 3 bases from J, the gap between germline ends came to 4 bases. The germline CDR1 and CDR2 sequences are SGHTA and FQGTGA. The CDR3 bases are TGTGCCAGCAGCTTAGAGGACACCGGGGAGCTGTTTTTT. Amino acid sequence: CASSLEDTGELFF.